Sequencing of this TCR beta chain was carried out in a study of shared clonotypes between healthy human individuals. Germline V gene sequence: CDR1 SGDLS, CDR2 YYNGEE. The CDR3 consists of 15 residues. Trimming shortened V by 4 bases and J by 4 bases, and 16 bases separated the two germline ends. The unsorted PBMC replicate PCRs were performed with about 300 ng DNA, 25,000 to 30,000 T cell genomes. Authors' data handling: Filtering differed for immunoSEQ, which gave only junction sequences without quality scores. Some clones are missing from TCRdb's copy, which holds only in-frame ones; the method was immunoSEQ multiplex PCR. The DNA was the basis for D and trimming; V, J and clone size are from that table. The table shows approximately 500,000 clones, with more than 65% occurring only once. Among the donors, all were Caucasian adults who lived in Nashville, Tennessee.

The chain employs TRBV9 and TRBJ2-3, with a possible D match to TRBD1 (6 bases). Sequenced material: PBMCs. This clonotype originated in a woman between 40 and 55 years old in good health. Some clones in this sample may be carry-over from other donors' samples. CDR3 sequence (DNA): TGTGCCAGCAGCTCAGGCCAGGGGATTGCAGATACGCAGTATTTT. It translates to CASSSGQGIADTQYF.